The 25 T cell receptor beta chains below come from one sample, sequenced in a study of early T cells in non-severe SARS-CoV-2 infection. TCRdb redid the calling of the 5' RACE reads with MiXCR, one entry per CDR3 protein. This sample has about 56,000 distinct CDR3 sequences, with roughly a tenth found just once. Sequencing was performed on whole blood. The receptors derive from an adult who was a healthcare worker with PCR-confirmed SARS-CoV-2 infection or an uninfected control (not recorded which).

Points on this clonotype: A much more abundant neighbour one base away suggests this may be a read error. V is TRBV9 and J is TRBJ2-7; TRBD1 is a possible D gene (6 bases). The germline CDR1 and CDR2 sequences are SGDLS and YYNGEE. There are 15 residues in the CDR3. The CDR3 protein is CASGVGTLPSYEQYF. CDR3 in DNA: TGTGCCAGCGGCGTAGGGACACTCCCCTCCTACGAGCAGTACTTC.

This clonotype was seen many times. The CDR3, as DNA: TGTGCCAGCAGGGGGGGGACAGGGACGCTGCCCCAGCATTTT. Translating it yields CASRGGTGTLPQHF. The chain is built from TRBV2 and TRBJ1-5; 9 bases map to TRBD1. V dropped 6 bases and J dropped 9; count of bases not matched to a gene: 9. Germline CDR1 reads SNHLY; CDR2 reads FYNNEI. The CDR3 spans 14 residues.

A few counts support this clonotype. V gene TRBV20-1 combines with J gene TRBJ1-5, with D possibly matching TRBD1 (6 bases). The CDR3 contains 17 residues. Per the germline V gene, CDR1 is DFQATT and CDR2 is SNEGSKA (reference sequence). The V end was cut by 0 bases, the J end by 7 bases, with 22 bases between. The CDR3 reads CSARDRNLPGGGQPQHF. CDR3 in DNA: TGCAGTGCTAGAGATCGGAACCTTCCGGGGGGCGGACAGCCCCAGCATTTT.

This clonotype was seen a few times. The chain carries TRBV7-2 and TRBJ2-1; TRBD2 agrees at 7 bases. Per the germline V gene, CDR1 is SGHTA and CDR2 is FQGNSA. V gave up 4 bases and J gave up 1 base; unmatched junction bases: 4. The CDR3 has 15 amino acids. The CDR3 protein is CASSSGLPSYNEQFF. In DNA form, the CDR3 reads TGTGCCAGCAGCTCGGGACTACCTTCCTACAATGAGCAGTTCTTC.

This clonotype has a handful of counts. This chain uses TRBV12-3 or TRBV12-4 with TRBJ2-3; no clear D gene. This CDR3 spans 14 amino acids. V was trimmed by 3 bases and J by 3 bases, leaving 10 bases between them. The CDR3 protein is CASSLKSSTDTQYF. In DNA, the CDR3 is TGTGCCAGCAGTTTGAAGAGTTCTACAGATACGCAGTATTTT.

This clonotype was detected ten times or more. The rearrangement uses TRBV6-1 and TRBJ2-7; D is perhaps TRBD2 (5 bases). CDR3 size: 12 residues. V was shortened by 2 bases and J by 7 bases, with 9 bases between the two germline ends. Looked up from germline, CDR1 is MNHNS and CDR2 is SASEGT. The chain's CDR3 is CASSEKGGEQYF. The CDR3 DNA reads as TGTGCCAGCAGTGAAAAAGGCGGGGAGCAGTACTTC.

The rearrangement uses TRBV30 and TRBJ2-1; 11 bases fit TRBD2. The CDR3 runs to 16 residues. With 4 bases clipped from V and 7 bases from J, the junction kept 12 bases outside the gene matches. Germline V gene sequence: CDR1 GTSNPN, CDR2 SVGIG (reference sequence). The CDR3 here is CAWTASGLAELNEQFF. In DNA, the CDR3 is TGTGCCTGGACCGCCTCGGGACTAGCGGAATTGAATGAGCAGTTCTTC.

Ten or more counts support this clonotype. The chain combines TRBV6-6 with TRBJ2-1; perhaps TRBD2 as D (5 bases). The germline V gene has CDR1 MNHNY and CDR2 SVGAGI (reference sequence). The CDR3 is 15 residues long. The germline V and J ends were trimmed by 2 bases and 5 bases, with 13 bases remaining between them. This CDR3 reads CASSYDLMEDNEQFF. For the CDR3, the DNA is TGTGCCAGCAGTTACGATTTGATGGAGGACAATGAGCAGTTCTTC.

This clonotype was detected only a few times. DNA for the CDR3: TGCGCCAGCAGCTGGCCCGGGACAGGGGCCGAGCAGTACTTC. Translated, it gives CASSWPGTGAEQYF. The J gene is TRBJ2-7, the V gene TRBV5-1; 10 bases fit TRBD1. CDR3 length: 14 residues. The trim removed 3 bases at V and 6 bases at J, leaving 6 bases unmatched. Germline lookup yields CDR1 SGHRS and CDR2 YFSETQ.

Relative to its sample, this clonotype is medium-sized. The rearrangement uses TRBV29-1 and TRBJ1-1; D is uncertain. There are 13 residues in the CDR3. Germline V gives CDR1 SQVTM, CDR2 ANQGSEA. V lost 5 bases and J 4 bases, leaving 14 bases between the germline ends. For the CDR3, the DNA is TGCAGCGTTCAGGCCAGTTCGGGCACTGAAGCTTTCTTT. Protein product: CSVQASSGTEAFF.

This clonotype was observed at least ten times. This chain uses TRBV27 with TRBJ2-2, with D perhaps matching TRBD1 (5 bases). Trimming took off 3 bases at V and 1 base at J, with 9 bases between the two ends. The CDR3 extends over 15 amino acids. Germline V gene lookup returns CDR1 MNHEY and CDR2 SMNVEV (reference sequence). Written as DNA, the CDR3 is TGTGCCAGCAGTTTCTCAACAGGGAACACCGGGGAGCTGTTTTTT. As protein: CASSFSTGNTGELFF.

At least ten counts were recorded for this clonotype. The V call is TRBV2, the J call TRBJ2-5; 9 positions agree with TRBD1. Trimming at V came to 3 bases and at J to 1 base, leaving 3 bases not matched to a gene. The CDR3 extends over 15 amino acids. Germline V lookup: CDR1 SNHLY, CDR2 FYNNEI. CDR3: CASSEKTGGQETQYF. The CDR3 nucleotides are TGTGCCAGCAGTGAGAAGACAGGGGGCCAAGAGACCCAGTACTTC.

This clonotype was seen many times. CDR3 amino acids: CASSQSQGDTQYF. The CDR3 DNA sequence: TGTGCCAGCAGCCAATCACAGGGAGATACGCAGTATTTT. The chain uses TRBV7-3 and TRBJ2-3, with a possible D match to TRBD1 (6 bases). V was cut by 5 bases and J by 5 bases, with 11 bases left in between. The CDR3 length is 13 residues. Looked up from germline, CDR1 is SGHTA and CDR2 is FQGTGA.

In this sample, this clonotype turned up a few times. CDR3 sequence: CASSLNLGPNEQFF. Written as DNA, the CDR3 is TGTGCCAGCAGTTTAAATCTGGGACCCAATGAGCAGTTCTTC. The chain links TRBV6-1 to TRBJ2-1; D assignment may be TRBD1 or TRBD2 (5 bases each). The CDR3 spans 14 residues. Germline lookup yields CDR1 MNHNS and CDR2 SASEGT. V shed 5 bases and J shed 6 bases, with 14 bases lying between them.

In its sample, this clonotype was seen a few times. The chain couples TRBV5-1 to TRBJ2-5, with D maybe TRBD1 (5 bases). The CDR3 is 14 residues long. Germline V gene sequence: CDR1 SGHRS, CDR2 YFSETQ. Trimming took off 5 bases at V and 0 bases at J, with 11 bases between the two ends. CDR3 nucleotide sequence: TGCGCCAGCAGGGGTGACAGTTACCAAGAGACCCAGTACTTC. It encodes CASRGDSYQETQYF.

This clonotype was counted only a few times. The CDR3 here is CSVRGTSRETQYF. The CDR3 bases are TGCAGCGTCCGCGGTACTAGCCGAGAGACCCAGTACTTC. This sequence joins TRBV29-1 and TRBJ2-5; a weak D match, TRBD2 (6 bases). Germline V gene sequence: CDR1 SQVTM, CDR2 ANQGSEA. The CDR3 extends over 13 amino acids. Deletions cut 6 bases from V and 4 bases from J, with 15 bases between.

DNA of the CDR3: TGCAGCGTTGATAGGGGGGGCCGCCGGCAGTTCTTC. This gives the protein CSVDRGGRRQFF. The genes are TRBV29-1 and TRBJ2-1; D may be TRBD2 (7 bases). Trimming took 3 bases from V and 12 from J, leaving 15 bases between them. This CDR3 has 12 amino acids. From germline, CDR1 is SQVTM and CDR2 ANQGSEA.

This clonotype was detected ten times or more. The chain is built from TRBV7-3 and TRBJ2-3, with D possibly being TRBD1 (6 bases). Germline lookup yields CDR1 SGHTA and CDR2 FQGTGA. The CDR3 runs to 17 residues. Trimming left V 4 bases short and J 4 bases short, with 21 bases between. CDR3 protein: CASSSQTGQLFSDTQYF. As DNA, the CDR3 is TGTGCCAGCAGCTCCCAGACAGGCCAGCTTTTCTCAGATACGCAGTATTTT.

Many counts were recorded for this clonotype. The chain combines TRBV27 with TRBJ2-7, with D tentatively TRBD1 (6 bases). The CDR3 is made up of 15 amino acids. Germline CDR1 reads MNHEY; CDR2 reads SMNVEV (reference sequence). V was pared by 2 bases and J by 2 bases, with 13 bases between. Here the CDR3 DNA reads TGTGCCAGCAGTTTACAGGGGATGGTCACCTACGAGCAGTACTTC. It is translated as CASSLQGMVTYEQYF.

The J gene is TRBJ2-7, the V gene TRBV6-1; D gene uncertain. The V gene's germline CDR1 is MNHNS and CDR2 SASEGT. The ends were cut back, 2 bases at V and 2 bases at J, with 13 bases in the middle. This CDR3 contains 15 residues. The CDR3 loop reads CASSETGHTAYEQYF. CDR3 sequence (DNA): TGTGCCAGCAGTGAAACCGGGCACACCGCCTACGAGCAGTACTTC.

This clonotype was counted many times. This rearrangement joins TRBV29-1 to TRBJ1-2; D is unresolved. V was cut by 2 bases and J by 12 bases, with 4 bases left in between. Germline V gene lookup returns CDR1 SQVTM and CDR2 ANQGSEA. CDR3 length equals 8 residues. The CDR3 DNA is TGCAGCGTTGAAAGACACACCTTC. Protein sequence: CSVERHTF.

The chain combines TRBV30 with TRBJ2-1, with a possible D match to TRBD2 (6 bases). V gave up 6 bases and J gave up 6 bases, with 12 bases separating them. CDR1 GTSNPN and CDR2 SVGIG come from the germline V gene (reference sequence). The CDR3 runs 12 residues. DNA for the CDR3: TGTGCCTGTTCCGGGACTCCCAATGAGCAGTTCTTC. Its protein is CACSGTPNEQFF.

J is TRBJ1-2 and V is TRBV29-1, with a weak D call TRBD1 (5 bases). V dropped 6 bases and J dropped 1 base, with 12 bases sitting between them. The CDR3 spans 13 residues. Looked up from germline, CDR1 is SQVTM and CDR2 is ANQGSEA. The CDR3 protein is CSVEGHRNYGYTF. The CDR3 DNA reads TGCAGCGTGGAGGGGCACCGTAACTATGGCTACACCTTC.

This clonotype was detected ten times or more. The CDR3 region has the DNA TGTGCCAGCAGCCTATTAGCGGGAGGCGCCGGGGAGCTGTTTTTT. Translating gives CASSLLAGGAGELFF. This chain links TRBV4-2 with TRBJ2-2; 10 bases map to TRBD2. This CDR3 contains 15 residues. The V segment lost 4 bases and the J segment 6 bases; nucleotides outside the gene matches: 5. CDR1 is LGHNA and CDR2 is YNFKEQ in the germline V gene.

CDR3 sequence reads: CASSLGSFGRGDFNEQFF. The DNA for the CDR3 is TGTGCCAGCAGCTTGGGATCGTTTGGGCGGGGAGACTTCAATGAGCAGTTCTTC. The chain has TRBV7-9 and TRBJ2-1; maybe TRBD2 (6 bases). V was shortened by 3 bases and J by 6 bases, with 24 bases between the two germline ends. Per the germline V gene, CDR1 is SEHNR and CDR2 is FQNEAQ (reference sequence). The CDR3 length is 18 residues.